A selection of T cell receptor beta chains follows, all from one sample in a study of CD8 T cells in Susac syndrome. One entry per CDR3 protein, called by TCRdb with MiXCR from the immunoSEQ multiplex PCR reads. The sample yields roughly 190,000 distinct CDR3 sequences, around 95% seen once. Specimen: CD4+ T cells from PBMCs. These receptors were obtained from a human donor with Susac syndrome. Each CDR3 is given with its conserved first and last residue. The D gene is left open where the match is weak. Clone sizes are given selectively: once, few, many, or a class where the clone is expanded.

V: TRBV29-1; D: -; J: TRBJ1-1; size: -; DNA: TGCAGCGTTGGGCGGATGAACACTGAAGCTTTCTTT; CDR3: CSVGRMNTEAFF
V: TRBV12-3/TRBV12-4; D: TRBD2; J: TRBJ2-2; size: -; DNA: TGTGCCAGCAGTTCCCCGGGGATTTGGGGGGGACCTCGTGGCACCGGGGAGCTGTTTTTT; CDR3: CASSSPGIWGGPRGTGELFF
V: TRBV11-1; D: -; J: TRBJ1-1; size: -; DNA: TGTGCCAGCAGTCCACGGGAGGTCATCAACACTGAAGCTTTCTTT; CDR3: CASSPREVINTEAFF
V: TRBV10-3; D: -; J: TRBJ2-6; size: few; DNA: TGTGCCATCAGTCCCAGCAGGAGCTACTCTGGGGCCAACGTCCTGACTTTC; CDR3: CAISPSRSYSGANVLTF
V: TRBV7-3; D: TRBD1; J: TRBJ2-5; size: -; DNA: TGTGCCAGCAGCCCTACAGGGGTGGGGACCCAGTACTTC; CDR3: CASSPTGVGTQYF
V: TRBV19; D: TRBD1; J: TRBJ2-7; size: -; DNA: TGTGCCAGTAGCAGCGTCCGGGACAGGATCTACGAGCAGTACTTC; CDR3: CASSSVRDRIYEQYF
V: TRBV5-6; D: TRBD2; J: TRBJ2-1; size: -; DNA: TGTGCCAGCAGCTTGGCCGGGAGGGGTGTTGAGCAGTTCTTC; CDR3: CASSLAGRGVEQFF
V: TRBV30; D: TRBD2; J: TRBJ2-5; size: -; DNA: TGTGCCTGGAGTGTCGGACTAGCGGGGGGGCGTGAGACCCAGTACTTC; CDR3: CAWSVGLAGGRETQYF
V: TRBV30; D: -; J: TRBJ1-6; size: -; DNA: TGTGCCTGGAGTGTGAGTTCACCCCTCCATTTT; CDR3: CAWSVSSPLHF
V: TRBV9; D: TRBD2; J: TRBJ2-2; size: -; DNA: TGTGCCAGCAGCGGCCGGGGTAGCGGGGGGGCCGGGGAGCTGTTTTTT; CDR3: CASSGRGSGGAGELFF
V: TRBV30; D: -; J: TRBJ1-2; size: -; DNA: TGTGCCTGGAGGGTCCCCCACACCTTC; CDR3: CAWRVPHTF
V: TRBV6-2/TRBV6-3; D: TRBD2; J: TRBJ2-2; size: -; DNA: TGTGCCAGCAGTCAACTAGCGGGGGACACCGGGGAGCTGTTTTTT; CDR3: CASSQLAGDTGELFF
V: TRBV6-1; D: TRBD2; J: TRBJ2-3; size: -; DNA: TGTGCCAGCAGTCGAAACAAATTCGGGAGCGGGGCGGCAGATACGCAGTATTTT; CDR3: CASSRNKFGSGAADTQYF
V: TRBV27; D: -; J: TRBJ1-2; size: -; DNA: TGTGCCAGCAGTCTTCTTTTCGGGGCCCAATATGGCTACACCTTC; CDR3: CASSLLFGAQYGYTF